The 31 T cell receptor beta chains reported below all come from one sample, sequenced in a study of tumor-infiltrating lymphocytes in primary liver carcinoma. Constant-region priming of around 500 ng total RNA yielded TCR beta cDNA. ARM-PCR, slightly modified, supplied the TCR beta libraries through three nested multiplex PCR rounds. The opening two PCR rounds, around 11 cycles each, paired TRBV1-TRBV30 forward primers with a C-beta reverse primer. TCRdb redid the calling of the multiplex PCR reads with MiXCR, one entry per CDR3 protein. The sample holds 310,000 or so distinct CDR3 sequences, 58% seen once. Blood RNA was derived from unsorted whole blood, and germline DNA was extracted too. Material: peripheral blood. The receptors were sampled from a woman in her twenties or thirties with primary liver carcinoma and hepatitis B virus infection.

With regard to this clonotype: The CDR3 carries no conserved terminal phenylalanine or tryptophan, so it likely arises from a read error. V gene TRBV30 combines with J gene TRBJ2-1, with 14 bases fitting TRBD2. The CDR3 extends over 15 amino acids. Germline loops: CDR1 GTSNPN, CDR2 SVGIG (reference sequence). The V segment lost 8 bases and the J segment 10 bases; nucleotides outside the gene matches: 13. The CDR3, as DNA: TGTGCCCTGAGTGCGACTAGCGGGAGGGTGCGGGAGCAGTTCTTA. It is translated as CALSATSGRVREQFL.

Remarks on this clonotype: This may be a read error: a much more frequent sequence differs by one nucleotide. The chain combines TRBV6-1 with TRBJ2-1; 9 nucleotides match TRBD1. The length of the CDR3 is 13 residues. The germline V gene encodes CDR1 MNHNS and CDR2 SASEGT. The ends lost 6 bases at V and 15 bases at J; junction bases unmatched: 12. The CDR3 bases are TGTGCCAGCAGACGGACAGGGGACTGGCAGGGGTTCTTC. It encodes CASRRTGDWQGFF.

This clonotype showed up many times. The CDR3 coding sequence is TGTGCCAGCAGCTTGCCGACAGGGAGGGGTGGCTACACCTTC. Protein product: CASSLPTGRGGYTF. The chain is built from TRBV5-6 and TRBJ1-2, with 7 bases fitting TRBD1. Germline V gives CDR1 SGHDT, CDR2 YYEEEE. CDR3 length: 14 amino acids. With V trimmed by 1 base and J by 7 bases, 7 bases remained unmatched.

This clonotype showed up just a few times. A much larger clonotype is one base distant, so this may be a read error. The CDR3 here is CASSPTLAGGETQYF. The CDR3 DNA sequence: TGTGCCAGCAGTCCTACTCTGGCAGGGGGAGAGACCCAGTACTTC. V is TRBV12-3 or TRBV12-4 and J is TRBJ2-5; 7 bases are a match to TRBD1. The CDR3 spans 15 residues. After removal of 5 bases from V and 4 bases from J, the junction contained 10 bases not matched to a gene.

This clonotype occurred many times. The chain is built from TRBV30 and TRBJ2-1; D may be TRBD1 or TRBD2 (5 bases each). Germline lookup yields CDR1 GTSNPN and CDR2 SVGIG (reference sequence). There are 15 residues in the CDR3. V was cut by 1 base and J by 0 bases, with 10 bases left in between. The CDR3 DNA reads TGTGCCTGGAGTGGGGACCGCTCCTCCTACAATGAGCAGTTCTTC. Amino acid sequence: CAWSGDRSSYNEQFF.

Regarding this clonotype: Since a much larger clone is just one base distant, this may be a read error. The chain carries TRBV6-6 and TRBJ2-7, with TRBD2 identical over 7 bases. The CDR3 has 15 amino acids. Trimming cost V 4 bases and J 3 bases; bases outside gene matches: 9. Germline CDR1 MNHNY, CDR2 SVGAGI (reference sequence). The CDR3 loop reads CASSSAGGFSYEQYF. CDR3 nucleotide sequence: TGTGCCAGCAGTTCGGCCGGGGGGTTTAGCTACGAGCAGTACTTC.

This clonotype was counted once. This may be a read error, as it is one base from a much larger clone. The rearrangement joins TRBV4-3 to TRBJ1-2, with D unresolved. The length of the CDR3 is 14 residues. The V end lost 3 bases, the J end lost 9 bases, and 17 bases lay between the germline ends. Germline V gives CDR1 LGHNA, CDR2 YSLEER. In DNA, the CDR3 is TGCGCCAGCAGCCATGATCAGAGAGGCGAAAGCTACACCTTC. This sequence encodes CASSHDQRGESYTF.

The chain joins TRBV6-6 to TRBJ1-5; a weak D match, TRBD1 (5 bases). V lost 4 bases and J lost 4, with 11 bases in between. The CDR3 covers 14 residues. Per the germline V gene, CDR1 is MNHNY and CDR2 is SVGAGI (reference sequence). The CDR3 sequence is CASSWTPPNQPQHF. In DNA form, the CDR3 reads TGTGCCAGCAGTTGGACACCACCAAATCAGCCCCAGCATTTT.

A word on this clonotype: This may stem from a read error, because a much larger clone lies one nucleotide away. J is TRBJ1-5 and V is TRBV6-2 or TRBV6-3, with D uncertain. The CDR3 runs 16 residues. CDR1 is MNHEY and CDR2 is SVGEGT in the germline V gene. The germline V and J ends were trimmed by 2 bases and 1 base, with 12 bases remaining between them. In DNA, the CDR3 is TGTGCCAGCAGTTACATGGGCAAGGGAAGCAATCAGCCCCAGCATTTT. It codes for CASSYMGKGSNQPQHF.

On this clonotype: Here the CDR3 omits its conserved ending phenylalanine or tryptophan, so a read error is the likely source. This chain links TRBV5-4 with TRBJ2-7; D ambiguous. This CDR3 region has 13 residues. The V gene's germline CDR1 is SGHNT and CDR2 YYREEE (reference sequence). Here the CDR3 reads CASSFPTSSEQYL. In nucleotides, the CDR3 is TGTGCCAGCAGCTTTCCTACATCCTCCGAGCAGTACCTC.

The chain has TRBV28 and TRBJ1-5; D uncertain. Germline V lookup: CDR1 MDHEN, CDR2 SYDVKM. The length of the CDR3 is 15 residues. V dropped 3 bases and J dropped 2 bases, with 11 bases sitting between them. The CDR3 spells CASSLGISGNQPQHF. CDR3 sequence (DNA): TGTGCCAGCAGTTTGGGGATAAGTGGCAATCAGCCCCAGCATTTT.

Notes on this clonotype: Germline is not matched at one junction end, which may reflect a read error. This sequence joins TRBV13 and TRBJ2-1; weak D call: TRBD2 (6 bases). This CDR3 has 12 amino acids. Germline values: CDR1 PRHDT, CDR2 FYEKMQ (reference sequence). CDR3 coding DNA: TGTGTCAGCAACTTAGGAGGGAATGAGCAGTTCTTC. Translating gives CVSNLGGNEQFF.

With respect to this clonotype: A much larger clonotype is one base distant, so this may be a read error. Since the CDR3 does not end with the conserved phenylalanine or tryptophan, this likely comes from a read error. The chain recombines TRBV29-1 with TRBJ2-1, with TRBD2 identical over 7 bases. Trimming at V came to 7 bases and at J to 5 bases, leaving 5 bases not matched to a gene. CDR1 is SQVTM and CDR2 is ANQGSEA in the germline V gene. The CDR3 has 12 residues. Here the CDR3 reads CSASGANNEQFI. The CDR3 DNA sequence: TGCAGCGCAAGCGGGGCTAACAATGAGCAGTTCATC.

On this clonotype itself: This could be a read error, since a much larger clone is one nucleotide away. V gene TRBV6-6 combines with J gene TRBJ2-7; the D is unclear. The CDR3 contains 11 residues. CDR1 is MNHNY and CDR2 is SVGAGI in the germline V gene (reference sequence). V dropped 7 bases and J dropped 2 bases, with 6 bases sitting between them. The chain's CDR3 is CASITAYEQYF. Written as DNA, the CDR3 is TGTGCCAGCATCACAGCCTACGAGCAGTACTTC.

A note on this clonotype: At one end, the junction sequence differs from germline, possibly due to a read error. J is TRBJ2-5 and V is TRBV12-3 or TRBV12-4; a weak D match, TRBD1 (5 bases). The CDR3 extends over 13 amino acids. The CDR3 is CASSLGDCETQYF. The DNA of the CDR3 is TGTGCCAGTAGTTTAGGGGATTGCGAGACCCAGTACTTC.

As to this clonotype: This may come from a read error, since a much larger clone is one base off. The chain employs TRBV29-1 and TRBJ2-1; 8 positions match TRBD2. This CDR3 is built from 17 residues. Trimming cost V 4 bases and J 0 bases; bases outside gene matches: 11. Germline CDR1 is SQVTM and CDR2 is ANQGSEA. The CDR3 DNA follows: TGCAGCGTTGGGGACCAGCTAGCGGGTCACTCCTACAATGAGCAGTTCTTC. Protein sequence: CSVGDQLAGHSYNEQFF.

About this clonotype: One end of the junction fails to match germline, which may point to a read error. The V gene is TRBV12-3 or TRBV12-4, the J gene TRBJ1-4; D unclear. The CDR3 runs 15 residues. CDR3: CVSIPTLATNEKLFF. The CDR3 DNA reads TGTGTCAGCATCCCCACACTAGCAACTAATGAAAAATTGTTTTTT.

This clonotype was picked up one time. This clone may be a read error of a much larger clone one base away. CDR3 protein: CASSPSGLETQYF. In nucleotides, the CDR3 is TGTGCCAGCAGTCCCTCAGGGCTCGAGACCCAGTACTTC. This chain uses TRBV6-5 with TRBJ2-5; maybe TRBD1 (5 bases). The V end was cut by 5 bases, the J end by 5 bases, with 12 bases between. Germline V gene lookup returns CDR1 MNHEY and CDR2 SVGAGI. The CDR3 contains 13 residues.

About this clonotype: Since no conserved phenylalanine or tryptophan closes the CDR3, a read error is the likely cause. The V and J genes are TRBV7-9 and TRBJ2-7; no clear D gene. Germline loops: CDR1 SEHNR, CDR2 FQNEAQ (reference sequence). The CDR3 loop spans 11 amino acids. V was pared by 2 bases and J by 3 bases, with 2 bases between. Here the CDR3 reads CASSLNYEQYS. As DNA, the CDR3 is TGTGCCAGCAGCTTAAACTACGAGCAGTACTCC.

DNA for the CDR3: TGTGCCAGCACCCTTGGACGGGATCAGCCCCAGCATTTT. This encodes CASTLGRDQPQHF. The J gene is TRBJ1-5, the V gene TRBV5-6; D unclear. Germline CDR1 is SGHDT and CDR2 is YYEEEE. CDR3 length: 13 amino acids. V was cut by 6 bases and J by 5 bases, with 12 bases left in between. Combining the CDR3 with reference TRBV5-6 and TRBJ1-5 gives the whole variable domain DAGVTQSPTHLIKTRGQQVTLRCSPKSGHDTVSWYQQALGQGPQFIFQYYEEEERQRGNFPDRFSGHQFPNYSSELNVNALLLGDSALYLCASTLGRDQPQHFGDGTRLSIL.

Concerning this clonotype itself: A single base separates this from a much larger clone, so it may be a read error. The J gene is TRBJ1-1, the V gene TRBV11-3; 7 nucleotides agree with TRBD1. The CDR3 loop spans 14 amino acids. Germline loops: CDR1 SGHNT, CDR2 YENEEA. For the CDR3, the DNA is TGTGTCAGCAGCTTCAACTCAGGGGGCACTGAAGCTTTCTTT. This translates into CVSSFNSGGTEAFF.

The gene calls are TRBV12-3 or TRBV12-4 and TRBJ2-5; a possible D gene is TRBD2 (5 bases). The CDR3 length is 16 residues. The ends were cut back, 7 bases at V and 0 bases at J, with 18 bases in the middle. CDR3: CASTLQSRGNQETQYF. The DNA of the CDR3 is TGTGCCAGCACTTTGCAATCCCGGGGAAACCAAGAGACCCAGTACTTC.

A note on this clonotype: An end of the junction does not agree with germline; a read error may underlie this. The chain is built from TRBV11-1 and TRBJ2-7; D may be TRBD1 or TRBD2 (5 bases each). Germline CDR1 is SGHAT and CDR2 is FQDESV (reference sequence). The CDR3 sequence is 15 residues long. The chain's CDR3 is CASSPRDARFYEEYF. Here the CDR3 DNA reads TGTGCCAGCAGCCCCCGGGACGCCCGCTTTTACGAGGAGTACTTC.

This clonotype was found once. The junction does not match germline at one end; this may be a read error. This chain connects TRBV7-9 to TRBJ1-1; D is perhaps TRBD1 (5 bases). CDR1 and CDR2 from the germline V gene are SEHNR and FQNEAQ (reference sequence). The CDR3 extends over 13 amino acids. CDR3 DNA sequence: TGTGCCAGCAGCCTCCCGGGGCCCACTGAAGCTTCCTTT. Translation: CASSLPGPTEASF.

As regards this clonotype: A much larger clone differs from this one at a single base, so this may be a read error. The chain uses TRBV29-1 and TRBJ2-1; TRBD2 aligns across 11 bases. CDR3 length: 16 amino acids. Per germline, CDR1 SQVTM and CDR2 ANQGSEA. After removal of 6 bases from V and 4 bases from J, the junction contained 11 bases not matched to a gene. CDR3 sequence (DNA): TGCAGCGTCACACAAATAGCGGGAGGGCGGTACAATGAGCAGTTCTTC. Protein sequence: CSVTQIAGGRYNEQFF.

On this clonotype: A much more abundant neighbour one base away suggests this may be a read error. The chain employs TRBV6-5 and TRBJ2-7, with unresolved D. The V end was cut by 4 bases, the J end by 3 bases, with 19 bases between. Germline CDR1 and CDR2: MNHEY and SVGAGI. The CDR3 extends over 16 amino acids. CDR3 nucleotides: TGTGCCAGCAGTTTCAACCCCCGACATGGTGTCTACGAGCAGTACTTC. It yields the protein CASSFNPRHGVYEQYF.

This clonotype was detected a few times. One junction end does not reproduce the germline sequence, and a read error may be involved. V gene TRBV11-2 combines with J gene TRBJ2-7; maybe TRBD2 (7 bases). The V gene's germline CDR1 is SGHAT and CDR2 FQNNGV. This CDR3 comprises 15 residues. The CDR3 DNA sequence: TGTGACAGCAGCGGGACATGGGACGGGGTTTACGAGCAGTACTTC. Translating it yields CDSSGTWDGVYEQYF.

This clonotype came up once. The chain couples TRBV11-2 to TRBJ2-5; TRBD2 is a possible D gene (6 bases). The germline V and J ends were trimmed by 2 bases and 3 bases, with 16 bases remaining between them. The V gene's germline CDR1 is SGHAT and CDR2 FQNNGV. The CDR3 loop spans 16 amino acids. CDR3 amino acids: CASSLLARGLEETQYF. CDR3 DNA sequence: TGTGCCAGCAGCTTACTAGCGAGGGGTTTAGAAGAGACCCAGTACTTC.

This clonotype showed up just once. The rearrangement uses TRBV7-9 and TRBJ2-3; D is ambiguous. Germline loops: CDR1 SEHNR, CDR2 FQNEAQ (reference sequence). The V end was cut by 5 bases, the J end by 1 base, with 19 bases between. CDR3 size: 17 residues. The CDR3: CASSPIGRRLRTDTQYF. The CDR3 DNA follows: TGTGCCAGCAGCCCCATCGGCCGACGGCTCCGCACAGATACGCAGTATTTT.

This clonotype was detected once. It may be a read error: a sequence one base away is much more abundant. The J gene is TRBJ2-1, the V gene TRBV12-3 or TRBV12-4, with 8 bases aligning to TRBD1. CDR3 length: 13 amino acids. The CDR3 region has the DNA TGTACCAGCAGGGGACAGGAGGGTTTTGAGCAGTTCTTC. This sequence encodes CTSRGQEGFEQFF.

This clonotype has a handful of counts. The rearrangement joins TRBV28 to TRBJ2-2; TRBD2 matches 10 bases. There are 16 residues in the CDR3. Germline CDR1 reads MDHEN; CDR2 reads SYDVKM. Losses at the gene ends were 5 bases for V and 1 base for J; bases not matched to a gene: 4. The CDR3 nucleotides read TGTGCCAGCAGTCCCTTAGCGGGAGGGAACACCGGGGAGCTGTTTTTT. This codes for CASSPLAGGNTGELFF.